This T cell receptor beta chain was sequenced during a study of control samples from healthy donors and cancer patients. The repertoire was sequenced with immunoSEQ multiplex PCR; TCRdb's copy has only in-frame clones and lacks some. The sample shows 150,000 to 200,000 clones, 80% to 95% of them seen only once. The CDR3 contains 16 residues. V shed 2 bases and J shed 2 bases, with 16 bases lying between them. Germline V gene sequence: CDR1 SEHNR, CDR2 FQNEAQ (reference sequence). The chain links TRBV7-9 to TRBJ2-7; D is possibly TRBD1 (6 bases). The source of this sequence is a woman in her forties in good health. The source material was blood. The DNA for the CDR3 is TGTGCCAGCAGCTTAAAACGAGCAGGGGATACCTACGAGCAGTACTTC. This sequence encodes CASSLKRAGDTYEQYF.